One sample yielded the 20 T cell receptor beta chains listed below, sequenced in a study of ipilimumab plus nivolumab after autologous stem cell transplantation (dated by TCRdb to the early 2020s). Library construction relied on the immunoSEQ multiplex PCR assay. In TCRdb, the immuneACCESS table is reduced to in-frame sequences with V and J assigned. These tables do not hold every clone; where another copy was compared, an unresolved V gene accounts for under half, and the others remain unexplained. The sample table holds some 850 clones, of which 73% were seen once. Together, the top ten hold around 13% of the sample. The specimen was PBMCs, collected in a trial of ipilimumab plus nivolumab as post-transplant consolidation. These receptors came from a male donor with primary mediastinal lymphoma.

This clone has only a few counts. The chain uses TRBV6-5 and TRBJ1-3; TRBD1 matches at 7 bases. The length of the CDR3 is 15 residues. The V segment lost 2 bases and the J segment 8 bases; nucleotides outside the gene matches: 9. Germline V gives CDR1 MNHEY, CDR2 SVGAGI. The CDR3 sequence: CASSYLTGAGDTIYF. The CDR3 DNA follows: TGTGCCAGCAGTTACCTCACAGGGGCGGGGGACACCATATATTTT.

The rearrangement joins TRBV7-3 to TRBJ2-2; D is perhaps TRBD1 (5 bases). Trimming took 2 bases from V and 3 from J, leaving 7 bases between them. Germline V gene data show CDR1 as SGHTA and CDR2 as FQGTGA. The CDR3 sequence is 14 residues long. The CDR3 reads CASSLWGDTGELFF. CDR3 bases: TGTGCCAGCAGCTTATGGGGCGACACCGGGGAGCTGTTTTTT.

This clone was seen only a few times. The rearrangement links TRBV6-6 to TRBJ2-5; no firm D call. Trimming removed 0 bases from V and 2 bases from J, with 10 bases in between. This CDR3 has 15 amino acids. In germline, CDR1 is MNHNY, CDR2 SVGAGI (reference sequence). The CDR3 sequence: CASSYSPAAQETQYF. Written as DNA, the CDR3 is TGTGCCAGCAGTTACTCGCCGGCAGCACAAGAGACCCAGTACTTC.

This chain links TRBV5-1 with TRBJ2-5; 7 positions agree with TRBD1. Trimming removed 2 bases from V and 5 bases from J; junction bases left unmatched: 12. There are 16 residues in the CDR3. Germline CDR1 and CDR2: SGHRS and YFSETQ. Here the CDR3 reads CASSLTGTVQRETQYF. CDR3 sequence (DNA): TGCGCCAGCAGCTTAACCGGGACAGTTCAGAGGGAGACCCAGTACTTC.

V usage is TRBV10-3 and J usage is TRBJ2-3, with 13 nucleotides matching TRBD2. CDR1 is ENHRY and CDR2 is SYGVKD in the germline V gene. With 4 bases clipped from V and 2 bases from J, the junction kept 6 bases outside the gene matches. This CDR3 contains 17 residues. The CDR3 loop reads CAISGTSGGLITDTQYF. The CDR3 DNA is TGTGCCATCAGTGGGACTAGCGGGGGACTCATCACAGATACGCAGTATTTT.

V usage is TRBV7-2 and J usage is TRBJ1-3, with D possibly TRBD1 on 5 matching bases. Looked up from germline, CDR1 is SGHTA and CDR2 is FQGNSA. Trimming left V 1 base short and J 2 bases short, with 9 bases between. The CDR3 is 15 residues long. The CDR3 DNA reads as TGTGCCAGCAGCTTAGTGGGGGTAACTGGAAACACCATATATTTT. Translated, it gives CASSLVGVTGNTIYF.

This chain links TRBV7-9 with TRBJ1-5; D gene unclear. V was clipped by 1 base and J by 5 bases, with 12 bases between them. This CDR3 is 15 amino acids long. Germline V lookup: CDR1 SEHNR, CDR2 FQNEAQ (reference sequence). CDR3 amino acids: CASSLGAPGDQPQHF. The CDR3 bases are TGTGCCAGCAGCTTAGGGGCCCCCGGGGATCAGCCCCAGCATTTT.

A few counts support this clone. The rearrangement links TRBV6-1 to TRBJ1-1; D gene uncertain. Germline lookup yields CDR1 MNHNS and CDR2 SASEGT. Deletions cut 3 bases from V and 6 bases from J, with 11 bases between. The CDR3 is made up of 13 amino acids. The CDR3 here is CASSDLGYSEAFF. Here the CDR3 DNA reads TGTGCCAGCAGTGATTTGGGGTACTCTGAAGCTTTCTTT.

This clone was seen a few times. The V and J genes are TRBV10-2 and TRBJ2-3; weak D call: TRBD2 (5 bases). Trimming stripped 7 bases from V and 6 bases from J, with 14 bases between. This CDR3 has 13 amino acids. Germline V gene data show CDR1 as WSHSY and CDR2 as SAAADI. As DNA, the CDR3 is TGCGCCAGCATTAATAGCGTCTGGGATACGCAGTATTTT. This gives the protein CASINSVWDTQYF.

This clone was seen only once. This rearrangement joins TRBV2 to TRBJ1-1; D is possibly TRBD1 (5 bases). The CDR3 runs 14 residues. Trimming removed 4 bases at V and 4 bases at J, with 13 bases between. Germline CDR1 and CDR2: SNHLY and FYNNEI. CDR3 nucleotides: TGTGCCAGCAGTGTGGGCAGGGAAGGCACTGAAGCTTTCTTT. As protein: CASSVGREGTEAFF.

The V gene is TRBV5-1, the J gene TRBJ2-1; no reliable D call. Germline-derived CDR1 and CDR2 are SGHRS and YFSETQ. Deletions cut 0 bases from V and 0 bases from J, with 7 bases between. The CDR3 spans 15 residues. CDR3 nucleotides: TGCGCCAGCAGCTTGGTTACGGCCTCCTACAATGAGCAGTTCTTC. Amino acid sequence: CASSLVTASYNEQFF. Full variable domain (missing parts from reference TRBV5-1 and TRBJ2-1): KAGVTQTPRYLIKTRGQQVTLSCSPISGHRSVSWYQQTPGQGLQFLFEYFSETQRNKGNFPGRFSGRQFSNSRSEMNVSTLELGDSALYLCASSLVTASYNEQFFGPGTRLTVL.

This chain's CDR3 is CSVGGLAGGETQYF. In DNA form, the CDR3 reads TGCAGCGTTGGGGGACTAGCGGGTGGCGAGACCCAGTACTTC. The chain carries TRBV29-1 and TRBJ2-5; 12 bases are a match to TRBD2. The CDR3 is 14 amino acids. The germline V gene encodes CDR1 SQVTM and CDR2 ANQGSEA. V lost 4 bases, J lost 5 bases, and 5 bases stayed unmatched. The complete variable domain, with remaining parts taken from reference TRBV29-1 and TRBJ2-5, reads SAVISQKPSRDICQRGTSLTIQCQVDSQVTMMFWYRQQPGQSLTLIATANQGSEATYESGFVIDKFPISRPNLTFSTLTVSNMSPEDSSIYLCSVGGLAGGETQYFGPGTRLLVL.

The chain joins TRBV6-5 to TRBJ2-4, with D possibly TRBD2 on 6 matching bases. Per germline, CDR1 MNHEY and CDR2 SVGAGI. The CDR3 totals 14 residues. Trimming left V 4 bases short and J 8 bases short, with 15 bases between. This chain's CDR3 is CASSSGSRKDIQYF. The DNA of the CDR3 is TGTGCCAGCAGTTCCGGGAGTAGGAAGGACATTCAGTACTTC.

Written as DNA, the CDR3 is TGCGCCAGCAGCTTAGGGTCGGAGGAGACCCAGTACTTC. This codes for CASSLGSEETQYF. The rearrangement uses TRBV5-1 and TRBJ2-5; D uncertain. Germline assignment: CDR1 SGHRS and CDR2 YFSETQ. This CDR3 has 13 residues. V was clipped by 2 bases and J by 5 bases, with 10 bases between them.

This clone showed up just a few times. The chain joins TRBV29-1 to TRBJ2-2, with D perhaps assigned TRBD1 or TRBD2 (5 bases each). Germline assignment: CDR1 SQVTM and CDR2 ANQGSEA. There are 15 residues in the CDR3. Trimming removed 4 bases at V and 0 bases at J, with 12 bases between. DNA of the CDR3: TGCAGCGTTGCCTTAGGGACCTCGAACACCGGGGAGCTGTTTTTT. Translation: CSVALGTSNTGELFF.

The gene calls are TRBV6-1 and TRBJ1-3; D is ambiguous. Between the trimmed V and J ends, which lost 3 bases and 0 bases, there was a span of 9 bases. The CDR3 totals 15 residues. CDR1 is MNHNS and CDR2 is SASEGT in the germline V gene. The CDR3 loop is CASSDNTISGNTIYF. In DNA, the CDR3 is TGTGCCAGCAGTGATAACACCATCTCTGGAAACACCATATATTTT.

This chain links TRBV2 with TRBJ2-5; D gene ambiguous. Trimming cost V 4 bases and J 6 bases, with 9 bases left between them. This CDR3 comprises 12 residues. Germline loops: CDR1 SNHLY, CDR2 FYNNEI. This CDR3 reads CASSGPYKTQYF. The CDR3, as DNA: TGTGCCAGCAGTGGGCCCTATAAGACCCAGTACTTC.

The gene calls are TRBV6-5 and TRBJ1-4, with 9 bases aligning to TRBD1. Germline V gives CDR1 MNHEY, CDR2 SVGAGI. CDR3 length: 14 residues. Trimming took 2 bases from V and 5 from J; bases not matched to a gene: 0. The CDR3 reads CASSYGTGNEKLFF. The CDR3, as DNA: TGTGCCAGCAGTTACGGGACAGGGAATGAAAAACTGTTTTTT.

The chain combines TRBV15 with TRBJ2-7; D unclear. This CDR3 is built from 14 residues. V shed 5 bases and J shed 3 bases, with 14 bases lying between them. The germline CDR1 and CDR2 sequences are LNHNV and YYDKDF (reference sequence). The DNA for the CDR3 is TGTGCCACCAGCCTATTCGGGCAGAGCTACGAGCAGTACTTC. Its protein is CATSLFGQSYEQYF.

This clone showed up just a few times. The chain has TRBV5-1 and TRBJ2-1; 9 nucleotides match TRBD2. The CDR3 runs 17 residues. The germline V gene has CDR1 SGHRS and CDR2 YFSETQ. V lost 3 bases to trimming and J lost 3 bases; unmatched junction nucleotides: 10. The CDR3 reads CASSSFPSGVIYNEQFF. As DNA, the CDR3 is TGCGCCAGCAGCTCCTTCCCTAGCGGGGTTATCTACAATGAGCAGTTCTTC.